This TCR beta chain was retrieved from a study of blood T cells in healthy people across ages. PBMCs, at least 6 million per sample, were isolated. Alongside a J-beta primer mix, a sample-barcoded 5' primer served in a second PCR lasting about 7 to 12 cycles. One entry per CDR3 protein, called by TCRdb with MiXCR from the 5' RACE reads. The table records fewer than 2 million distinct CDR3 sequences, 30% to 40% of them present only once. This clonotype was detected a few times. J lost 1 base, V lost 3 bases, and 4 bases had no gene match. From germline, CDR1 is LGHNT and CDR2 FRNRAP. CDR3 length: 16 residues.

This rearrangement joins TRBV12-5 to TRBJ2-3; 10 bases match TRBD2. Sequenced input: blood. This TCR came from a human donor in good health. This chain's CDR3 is CASGFSGGIGTDTQYF. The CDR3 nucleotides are TGTGCTAGTGGTTTTAGCGGGGGGATCGGCACAGATACGCAGTATTTT.